In this sample, the clone carrying this T cell receptor beta chain turned up once. Its target is not known. This CDR3 comprises 18 residues. Trimming removed 0 bases from V and 4 bases from J, with 17 bases in between. Germline loops: CDR1 SGHRS, CDR2 YFSETQ. This specimen belongs to a study of cytomegalovirus exposure and HLA in healthy donors. Study-wide points: Reported results showed that the classifier diagnosed cytomegalovirus status with high specificity and sensitivity.

Primers: 60 Vbeta forward and 13 Jbeta reverse. Generated by immunoSEQ multiplex PCR, the TCRdb table keeps only in-frame clones and is missing some. This repertoire shows some 160,000 clones, around four fifths found once; its top ten account for around 3.2%. This clonotype was sampled from a male donor in good health and CMV-seronegative. This chain joins TRBV5-1 and TRBJ2-6, with a tentative D call TRBD2 (5 bases). Sequencing input: PBMCs. The CDR3, as DNA: TGCGCCAGCAGCTTGGAAGGTCCAGGAGGTTCCGGGGCCAACGTCCTGACTTTC. Its protein is CASSLEGPGGSGANVLTF.